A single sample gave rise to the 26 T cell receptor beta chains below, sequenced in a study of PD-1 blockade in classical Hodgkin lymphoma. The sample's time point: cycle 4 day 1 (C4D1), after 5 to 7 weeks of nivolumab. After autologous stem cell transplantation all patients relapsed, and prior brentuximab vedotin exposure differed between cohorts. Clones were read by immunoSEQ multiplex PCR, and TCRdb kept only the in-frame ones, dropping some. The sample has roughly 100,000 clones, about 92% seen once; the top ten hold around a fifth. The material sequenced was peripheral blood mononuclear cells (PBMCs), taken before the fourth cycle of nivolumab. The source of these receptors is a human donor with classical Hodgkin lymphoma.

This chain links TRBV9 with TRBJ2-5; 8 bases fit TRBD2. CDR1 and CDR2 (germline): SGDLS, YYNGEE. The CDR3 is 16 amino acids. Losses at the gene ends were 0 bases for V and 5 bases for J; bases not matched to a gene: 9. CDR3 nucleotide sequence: TGTGCCAGCAGCGTAGAACTAGCGGCTCAAGGGGAGACCCAGTACTTC. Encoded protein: CASSVELAAQGETQYF.

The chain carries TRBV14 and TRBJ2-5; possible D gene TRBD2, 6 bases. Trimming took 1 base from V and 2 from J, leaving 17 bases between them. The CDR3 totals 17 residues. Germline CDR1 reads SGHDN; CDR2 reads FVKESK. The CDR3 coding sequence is TGTGCCAGCAGCCAAGTCCCGGACTACTTCCCTCAAGAGACCCAGTACTTC. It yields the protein CASSQVPDYFPQETQYF.

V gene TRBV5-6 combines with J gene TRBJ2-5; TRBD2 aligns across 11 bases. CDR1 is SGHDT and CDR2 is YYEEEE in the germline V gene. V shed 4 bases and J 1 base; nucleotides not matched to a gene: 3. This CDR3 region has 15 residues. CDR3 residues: CASSPGLAVQETQYF. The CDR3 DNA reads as TGTGCCAGCAGCCCGGGACTAGCGGTCCAAGAGACCCAGTACTTC.

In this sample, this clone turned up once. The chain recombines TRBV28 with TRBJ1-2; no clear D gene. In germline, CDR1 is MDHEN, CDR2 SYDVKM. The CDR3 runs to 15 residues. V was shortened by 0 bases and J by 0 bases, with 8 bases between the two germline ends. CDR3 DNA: TGTGCCAGCAGTTTATGGGGGTCAGCTAACTATGGCTACACCTTC. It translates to CASSLWGSANYGYTF.

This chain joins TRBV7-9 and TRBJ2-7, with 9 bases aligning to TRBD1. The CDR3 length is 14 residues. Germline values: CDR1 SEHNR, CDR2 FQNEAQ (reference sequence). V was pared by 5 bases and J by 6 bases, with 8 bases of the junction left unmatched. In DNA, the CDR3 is TGTGCCAGCAGCAGGTCGGACAGGGGTTTCGAGCAGTACTTC. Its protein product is CASSRSDRGFEQYF. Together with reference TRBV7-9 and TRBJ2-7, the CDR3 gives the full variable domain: DTGVSQNPRHKITKRGQNVTFRCDPISEHNRLYWYRQTLGQGPEFLTYFQNEAQLEKSRLLSDRFSAERPKGSFSTLEIQRTEQGDSAMYLCASSRSDRGFEQYFGPGTRLTVT.

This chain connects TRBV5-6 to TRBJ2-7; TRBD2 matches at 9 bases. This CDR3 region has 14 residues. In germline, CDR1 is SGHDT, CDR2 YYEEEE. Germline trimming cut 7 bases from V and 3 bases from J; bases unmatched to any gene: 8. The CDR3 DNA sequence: TGTGCCAGCGGTGGAGGGACTAGCTTCTACGAGCAGTACTTC. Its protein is CASGGGTSFYEQYF.

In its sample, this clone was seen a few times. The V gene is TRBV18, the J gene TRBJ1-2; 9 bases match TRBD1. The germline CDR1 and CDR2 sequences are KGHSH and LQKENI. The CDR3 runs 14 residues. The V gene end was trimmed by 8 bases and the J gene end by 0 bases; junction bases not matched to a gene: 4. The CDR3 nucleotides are TGTGCCAGCACGCGGGACAGGGCTAACTATGGCTACACCTTC. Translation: CASTRDRANYGYTF.

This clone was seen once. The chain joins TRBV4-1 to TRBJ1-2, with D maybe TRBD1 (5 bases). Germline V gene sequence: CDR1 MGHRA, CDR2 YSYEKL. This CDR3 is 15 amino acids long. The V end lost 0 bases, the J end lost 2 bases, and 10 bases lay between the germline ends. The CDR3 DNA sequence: TGCGCCAGCAGCCAAGAGCAGGGCCGCAACTATGGCTACACCTTC. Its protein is CASSQEQGRNYGYTF.

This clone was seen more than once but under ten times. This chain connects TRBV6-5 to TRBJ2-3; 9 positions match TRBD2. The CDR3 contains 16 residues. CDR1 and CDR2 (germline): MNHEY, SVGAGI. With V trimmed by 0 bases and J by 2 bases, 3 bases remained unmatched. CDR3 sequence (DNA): TGTGCCAGCAGTTACTCAGCTAGCGGGAACACAGATACGCAGTATTTT. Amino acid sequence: CASSYSASGNTDTQYF.

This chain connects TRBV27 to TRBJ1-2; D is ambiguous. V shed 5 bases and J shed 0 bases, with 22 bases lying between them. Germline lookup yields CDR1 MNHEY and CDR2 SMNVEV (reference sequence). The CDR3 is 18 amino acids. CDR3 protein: CASSHLSLRDMANYGYTF. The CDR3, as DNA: TGTGCCAGCAGTCATCTCTCCTTACGGGATATGGCTAACTATGGCTACACCTTC.

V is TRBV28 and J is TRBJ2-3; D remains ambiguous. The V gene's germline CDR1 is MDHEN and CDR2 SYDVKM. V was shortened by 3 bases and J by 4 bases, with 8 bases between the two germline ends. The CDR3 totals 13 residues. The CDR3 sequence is CASSLSDPDTQYF. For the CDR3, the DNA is TGTGCCAGCAGTTTGAGCGACCCAGATACGCAGTATTTT.

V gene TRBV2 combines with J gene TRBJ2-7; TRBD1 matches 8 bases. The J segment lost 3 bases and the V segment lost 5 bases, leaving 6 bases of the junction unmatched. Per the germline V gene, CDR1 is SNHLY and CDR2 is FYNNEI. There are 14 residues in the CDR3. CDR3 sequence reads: CASSLGTGHYEQYF. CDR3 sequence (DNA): TGTGCCAGCAGTCTAGGGACAGGCCACTACGAGCAGTACTTC.

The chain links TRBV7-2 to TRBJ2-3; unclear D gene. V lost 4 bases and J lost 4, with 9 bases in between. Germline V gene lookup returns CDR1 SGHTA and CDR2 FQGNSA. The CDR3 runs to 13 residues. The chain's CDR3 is CASSSQQADTQYF. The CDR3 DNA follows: TGTGCCAGCAGCTCACAGCAGGCAGATACGCAGTATTTT.

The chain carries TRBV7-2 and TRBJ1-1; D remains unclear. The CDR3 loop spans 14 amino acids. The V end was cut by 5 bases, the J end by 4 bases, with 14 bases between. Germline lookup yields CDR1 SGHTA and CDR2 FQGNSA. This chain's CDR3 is CASSPRVGGTEAFF. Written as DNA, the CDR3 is TGTGCCAGCAGCCCCCGGGTGGGCGGCACTGAAGCTTTCTTT. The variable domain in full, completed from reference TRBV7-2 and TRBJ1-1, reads GAGVSQSPSNKVTEKGKDVELRCDPISGHTALYWYRQSLGQGLEFLIYFQGNSAPDKSGLPSDRFSAERTGGSVSTLTIQRTQQEDSAVYLCASSPRVGGTEAFFGQGTRLTVV.

CDR3 residues: CASSIKDTQYF. DNA for the CDR3: TGTGCCAGTAGTATAAAGGATACGCAGTATTTT. V and J are TRBV19 and TRBJ2-3, with D unclear. The CDR3 has 11 amino acids. Germline V gives CDR1 LNHDA, CDR2 SQIVND (reference sequence). The V end was cut by 2 bases, the J end by 6 bases, with 3 bases between.

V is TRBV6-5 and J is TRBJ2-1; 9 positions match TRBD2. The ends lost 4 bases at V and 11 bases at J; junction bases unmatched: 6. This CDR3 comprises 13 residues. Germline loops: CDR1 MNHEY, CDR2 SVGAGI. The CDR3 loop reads CASSFSGSGKQFF. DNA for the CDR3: TGTGCCAGCAGTTTTAGCGGGAGTGGTAAGCAGTTCTTC.

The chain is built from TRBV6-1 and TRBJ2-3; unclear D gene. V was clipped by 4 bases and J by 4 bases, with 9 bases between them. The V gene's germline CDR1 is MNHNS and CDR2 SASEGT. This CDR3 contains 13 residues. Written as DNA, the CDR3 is TGTGCCAGCAGTGGGCATCTCCCAGATACGCAGTATTTT. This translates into CASSGHLPDTQYF.

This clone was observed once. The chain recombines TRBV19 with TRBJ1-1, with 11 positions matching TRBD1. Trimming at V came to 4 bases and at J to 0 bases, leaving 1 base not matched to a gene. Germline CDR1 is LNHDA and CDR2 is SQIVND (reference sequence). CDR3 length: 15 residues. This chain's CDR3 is CASSRTGGLNTEAFF. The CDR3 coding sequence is TGTGCCAGTAGTAGGACAGGGGGCCTGAACACTGAAGCTTTCTTT. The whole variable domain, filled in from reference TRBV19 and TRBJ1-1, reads DGGITQSPKYLFRKEGQNVTLSCEQNLNHDAMYWYRQDPGQGLRLIYYSQIVNDFQKGDIAEGYSVSREKKESFPLTVTSAQKNPTAFYLCASSRTGGLNTEAFFGQGTRLTVV.

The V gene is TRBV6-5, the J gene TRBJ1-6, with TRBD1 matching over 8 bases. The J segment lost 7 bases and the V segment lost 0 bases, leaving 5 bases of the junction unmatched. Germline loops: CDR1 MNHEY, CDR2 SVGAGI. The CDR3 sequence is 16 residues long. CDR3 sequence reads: CASSYSDRGYNSPLHF. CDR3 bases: TGTGCCAGCAGTTACTCCGACAGGGGATACAATTCACCCCTCCACTTT.

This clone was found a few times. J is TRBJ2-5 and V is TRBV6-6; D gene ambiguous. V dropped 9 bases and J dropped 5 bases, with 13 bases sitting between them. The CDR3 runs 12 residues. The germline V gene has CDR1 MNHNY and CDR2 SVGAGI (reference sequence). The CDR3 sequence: CASWVAPETQYF. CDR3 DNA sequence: TGTGCCAGTTGGGTCGCTCCGGAGACCCAGTACTTC.

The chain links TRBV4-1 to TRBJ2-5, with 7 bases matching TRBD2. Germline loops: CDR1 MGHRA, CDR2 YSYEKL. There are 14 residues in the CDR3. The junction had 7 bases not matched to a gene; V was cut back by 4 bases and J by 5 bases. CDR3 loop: CASSRPTSTETQYF. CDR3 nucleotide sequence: TGCGCCAGCAGCCGCCCGACTAGCACGGAGACCCAGTACTTC.

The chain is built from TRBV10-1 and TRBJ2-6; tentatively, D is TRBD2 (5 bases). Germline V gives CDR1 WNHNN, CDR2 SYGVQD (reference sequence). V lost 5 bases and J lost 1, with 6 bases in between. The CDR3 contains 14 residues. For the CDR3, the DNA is TGCGCCAGCAGTTCGGGATCTGGGGCCAACGTCCTGACTTTC. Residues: CASSSGSGANVLTF.

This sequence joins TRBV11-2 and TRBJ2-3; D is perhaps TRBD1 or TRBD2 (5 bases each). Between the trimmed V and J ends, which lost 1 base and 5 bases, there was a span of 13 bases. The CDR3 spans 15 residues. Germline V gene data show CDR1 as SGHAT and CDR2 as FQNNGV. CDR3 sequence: CASSLVRGRGDTQYF. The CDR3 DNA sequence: TGTGCCAGCAGCTTAGTCCGGGGTAGGGGAGATACGCAGTATTTT.

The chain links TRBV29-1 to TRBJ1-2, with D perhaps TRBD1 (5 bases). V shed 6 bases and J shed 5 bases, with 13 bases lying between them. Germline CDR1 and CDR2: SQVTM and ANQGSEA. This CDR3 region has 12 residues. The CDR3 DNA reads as TGCAGCGTGTCCGGGACTCCTTATGGCTACACCTTC. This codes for CSVSGTPYGYTF.

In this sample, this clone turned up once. The CDR3 is CASSVGIAGGATNEKLFF. The CDR3 DNA reads as TGTGCCAGCAGCGTAGGAATAGCGGGAGGAGCGACTAATGAAAAACTGTTTTTT. V is TRBV9 and J is TRBJ1-4; D call uncertain. Germline V gene data show CDR1 as SGDLS and CDR2 as YYNGEE. The length of the CDR3 is 18 residues. V was pared by 0 bases and J by 2 bases, with 17 bases between. Drawing the rest from reference TRBV9 and TRBJ1-4, the complete variable domain is DSGVTQTPKHLITATGQRVTLRCSPRSGDLSVYWYQQSLDQGLQFLIQYYNGEERAKGNILERFSAQQFPDLHSELNLSSLELGDSALYFCASSVGIAGGATNEKLFFGSGTQLSVL.

CDR3 amino acids: CATSVLDYEQFF. The CDR3 bases are TGTGCCACCAGCGTCCTCGATTATGAGCAGTTCTTC. The genes are TRBV15 and TRBJ2-1, with D hard to call. The CDR3 spans 12 residues. Germline lookup yields CDR1 LNHNV and CDR2 YYDKDF (reference sequence). Trimming cost V 5 bases and J 8 bases, with 10 bases left between them.